Presented here are 5 T cell receptor beta chains from one specimen sequenced in a study of T-cell reconstitution after alpha-beta-depleted transplantation in children. Construction of the TCRbeta library involved unique molecular identifiers. TCRdb itself ran the PCR reads through MiXCR, one entry per CDR3 protein. This table has 450,000 to 600,000 distinct CDR3 sequences, roughly 13% appearing once. Here the sequenced sample was PBMCs, mostly from graft donor cells, taken 360 days after TCRalphabeta/CD19-depleted stem cell transplant. These receptors all come from a male patient under 18 who had a stem cell transplant for acute myeloid leukemia, so the T cells may come from the graft donor.

This chain uses TRBV7-2 with TRBJ1-4; 7 bases are shared with TRBD1. Germline V gene data show CDR1 as SGHTA and CDR2 as FQGNSA. The CDR3 totals 16 residues. V dropped 5 bases and J dropped 1; count of bases not matched to a gene: 7. The CDR3 DNA reads TGTGCCAGCAGCCCCAGGGGGGTTGGAACTAATGAAAAACTGTTTTTT. As protein: CASSPRGVGTNEKLFF.

This clonotype was detected a few times. This chain links TRBV20-1 with TRBJ2-3, with 13 bases matching TRBD2. With V trimmed by 5 bases and J by 0 bases, 17 bases remained unmatched. The V gene's germline CDR1 is DFQATT and CDR2 SNEGSKA (reference sequence). The CDR3 length is 20 residues. CDR3 protein: CSAFSGLAGRGRPSTDTQYF. The DNA of the CDR3 is TGCAGTGCTTTTTCGGGACTAGCGGGAAGGGGGAGACCTAGCACAGATACGCAGTATTTT.

This clonotype turned up a few times. The rearrangement joins TRBV7-9 to TRBJ2-3; TRBD2 aligns across 7 bases. Germline trimming cut 1 base from V and 1 base from J; bases unmatched to any gene: 8. The CDR3 contains 17 residues. CDR1 SEHNR and CDR2 FQNEAQ come from the germline V gene (reference sequence). The CDR3 sequence: CASSLVVASGRTDTQYF. In nucleotides, the CDR3 is TGTGCCAGCAGCTTAGTGGTGGCTAGCGGACGCACAGATACGCAGTATTTT.

The rearrangement joins TRBV4-2 to TRBJ2-7, with a weak D call TRBD2 (5 bases). The germline gives CDR1 LGHNA, CDR2 YNFKEQ. V was clipped by 4 bases and J by 4 bases, with 17 bases between them. The CDR3 is 15 residues long. The CDR3 here is CASSRVASRTYEQYF. The CDR3 DNA reads TGTGCCAGCAGCCGAGTGGCTAGCAGAACTTACGAGCAGTACTTC.

V is TRBV5-1 and J is TRBJ1-6, with D uncertain. Trimming cost V 0 bases and J 7 bases, with 17 bases left between them. Germline V lookup: CDR1 SGHRS, CDR2 YFSETQ. The CDR3 length is 17 residues. CDR3 DNA sequence: TGCGCCAGCAGCTTGGACGAGGTTTCCGTCTTGAATTCACCCCTCCACTTT. It specifies CASSLDEVSVLNSPLHF.